These T cell receptor beta chains were read from a single sample in a study of human T cells and chemical hapten exposure. TCRdb itself ran the RACE reads through MiXCR, one entry per CDR3 protein. The profile covers under 95,000 distinct CDR3 sequences, with 8.5% appearing a single time and just over 2.5% taken by the ten largest. The specimen comprised whole blood, sampled in connection with sensitization to the hapten diphenylcyclopropenone (DPC). The source of these receptors is a man aged 35-49 years with alopecia areata. Some clones in this sample may be carry-over from other donors' samples. Both conserved end residues are part of each CDR3. The D gene is left open where the match is weak. A row's size may be missing; if present it is once, few, many or a size class.

>TRBJ2-2|few|TRBD2|17|TRBV2
CASSGTGLAGITGELFF
TGTGCCAGCAGCGGAACGGGACTAGCGGGGATCACCGGGGAGCTGTTTTTT
>TRBJ2-7|few|TRBD1|14|TRBV10-3
CAITGRQGANEQYF
TGTGCCATCACTGGCAGACAGGGGGCCAACGAGCAGTACTTC
>TRBJ2-2|-|-|14|TRBV11-2
CASSYASGAGELFF
TGTGCCAGCAGCTATGCCTCGGGAGCCGGGGAGCTGTTTTTT
>TRBJ2-5|-|-|15|TRBV3-2
CASSQDDDREETQYF
TGTGCCAGCAGCCAAGATGACGACAGGGAAGAGACCCAGTACTTC
>TRBJ2-2|-|TRBD2|16|TRBV5-1
CASSERLAGNTGELFF
TGCGCCAGCAGCGAAAGACTAGCGGGTAACACCGGGGAGCTGTTTTTT
>TRBJ2-2|few|-|13|TRBV2
CASRELNTGELFF
TGTGCCAGCAGGGAACTCAACACCGGGGAGCTGTTTTTT
>TRBJ1-4|many|-|15|TRBV7-8
CASSSSPGAREKLFF
TGTGCCAGCAGCTCCAGCCCTGGGGCACGAGAAAAACTGTTTTTT
>TRBJ2-5|many|-|15|TRBV29-1
CSVTATAGWQETQYF
TGCAGCGTCACCGCGACGGCGGGGTGGCAAGAGACCCAGTACTTC
>TRBJ2-1|-|TRBD2|15|TRBV29-1
CSVGGRLADYNEQFF
TGCAGCGTTGGTGGGAGGCTAGCGGACTACAATGAGCAGTTCTTC
>TRBJ2-3|few|-|14|TRBV7-7
CASSLTRDTDTQYF
TGTGCTAGCAGCTTAACTCGGGACACAGATACGCAGTATTTT
>TRBJ2-1|many|TRBD2|19|TRBV6-4
CASSDSGGLAGVFYNEQFF
TGTGCCAGCAGTGACTCAGGGGGACTAGCGGGGGTCTTCTACAATGAGCAGTTCTTC
>TRBJ1-1|many|TRBD1|14|TRBV6-2/TRBV6-3
CASSLDRVVAEAFF
TGTGCCAGCAGTTTGGACAGGGTGGTGGCTGAAGCTTTCTTT
>TRBJ2-3|many|-|14|TRBV29-1
CSVKLPSSADTQYF
TGCAGCGTTAAGCTGCCTAGCAGCGCAGATACGCAGTATTTT
>TRBJ2-3|few|TRBD2|13|TRBV2
CASNIAGADTQYF
TGTGCCAGCAATATAGCGGGAGCAGATACGCAGTATTTT
>TRBJ1-4|-|-|18|TRBV6-6
CASSYGPYLLATNEKLFF
TGTGCCAGCAGTTACGGGCCCTACCTACTTGCAACTAATGAAAAACTGTTTTTT
>TRBJ2-1|few|TRBD2|15|TRBV7-6
CASSSRSGMTDEQFF
TGTGCCAGCAGCTCAAGAAGCGGGATGACGGATGAGCAGTTCTTC
>TRBJ2-2|few|-|15|TRBV2
CASSSSGANTGELFF
TGTGCCAGCAGTTCATCAGGGGCGAACACCGGGGAGCTGTTTTTT
>TRBJ2-3|many|-|14|TRBV18
CASSPARSTDTQYF
TGTGCCAGCTCACCAGCACGAAGCACAGATACGCAGTATTTT
>TRBJ2-3|many|-|12|TRBV18
CASSPRVDTQYF
TGTGCCAGCTCACCCAGAGTGGATACGCAGTATTTT
>TRBJ2-3|-|-|14|TRBV20-1
CSASAQRGTDTQYF
TGCAGTGCTAGCGCGCAGCGGGGCACAGATACGCAGTATTTT
>TRBJ2-1|-|TRBD2|17|TRBV20-1
CSAQGMTSGSNLNEQFF
TGCAGTGCCCAGGGGATGACTAGCGGGAGTAATTTAAATGAGCAGTTCTTC
>TRBJ1-5|few|-|15|TRBV12-3/TRBV12-4
CASSLRPYGNQPQHF
TGTGCCAGCAGTTTACGGCCATATGGCAATCAGCCCCAGCATTTT
>TRBJ1-6|many|-|15|TRBV6-1
CASSLSWGSNSPLHF
TGTGCCAGCTCCCTCTCGTGGGGTTCTAATTCACCCCTCCACTTT
>TRBJ1-5|many|-|13|TRBV6-5
CASKGESNQPQHF
TGTGCCAGCAAGGGGGAGAGCAATCAGCCCCAGCATTTT
>TRBJ1-5|-|-|13|TRBV6-1
CVSSDWADQPQHF
TGTGTCAGCAGTGATTGGGCGGACCAGCCCCAGCATTTT
>TRBJ1-6|-|-|17|TRBV4-3
CASSQGGGSSYNSPLHF
TGCGCCAGCAGCCAAGGGGGTGGAAGCTCCTATAATTCACCCCTCCACTTT
>TRBJ2-1|many|TRBD2|17|TRBV6-5
CASSPGTSGRSYNEQFF
TGTGCCAGCAGTCCGGGGACTAGCGGGAGGTCCTACAATGAGCAGTTCTTC
>TRBJ1-1|-|TRBD1|15|TRBV7-2
CASSLGGQMNTEAFF
TGTGCCAGCAGCTTAGGGGGACAGATGAACACTGAAGCTTTCTTT
>TRBJ2-3|few|TRBD2|15|TRBV18
CASSPGLAGTDTQYF
TGTGCCAGCTCACCCGGACTAGCTGGGACAGATACGCAGTATTTT
>TRBJ2-1|-|TRBD1|14|TRBV20-1
CSARDMTGVGEQFF
TGCAGTGCTAGAGACATGACAGGGGTCGGTGAGCAGTTCTTC
>TRBJ2-3|-|-|11|TRBV27
CATHRGDTQYF
TGTGCCACTCACCGGGGAGATACGCAGTATTTT
>TRBJ2-3|once|-|16|TRBV18
CASSPEPATSTDTLYF
TGTGCCAGCTCACCAGAGCCAGCCACTAGCACAGATACTCTGTATTTT
>TRBJ2-3|few|-|14|TRBV27
CASSLLLRTDTQYF
TGTGCCAGCAGTTTATTACTGCGCACAGATACGCAGTATTTT
>TRBJ2-3|few|TRBD2|16|TRBV20-1
CSARFPAGGPTDTQYF
TGCAGTGCTAGATTCCCCGCGGGAGGACCCACAGATACGCAGTATTTT
>TRBJ1-2|-|-|13|TRBV12-3/TRBV12-4
CASSLGGDYGYTF
TGTGCCAGCAGTTTAGGGGGCGACTATGGCTACACCTTC
>TRBJ1-6|few|TRBD1|12|TRBV7-2
CASSPQGPPLHF
TGTGCCAGCAGCCCACAGGGGCCACCCCTCCACTTT
>TRBJ2-7|-|TRBD2|16|TRBV4-3
CASSQDHERDTYEQYF
TGCGCCAGCAGCCAAGACCACGAGCGGGATACCTACGAGCAGTACTTC
>TRBJ2-1|-|-|12|TRBV20-1
CSAPQGANEQFF
TGCAGTGCACCTCAGGGCGCGAATGAGCAGTTCTTC
>TRBJ2-2|many|-|13|TRBV7-3
CASSETNTGELFF
TGTGCCAGCAGCGAAACGAACACCGGGGAGCTGTTTTTT
>TRBJ1-1|many|-|13|TRBV7-2
CASRLSLNTEAFF
TGTGCCAGCAGGTTATCATTGAACACTGAAGCTTTCTTT
>TRBJ2-7|many|-|14|TRBV2
CASSEQALSYEQYF
TGTGCCAGCAGTGAACAGGCCCTCTCCTACGAGCAGTACTTC
>TRBJ2-3|many|TRBD2|13|TRBV20-1
CSAPSGSADTQYF
TGCAGTGCTCCTAGCGGGAGTGCAGATACGCAGTATTTT
>TRBJ1-5|many|-|13|TRBV24-1
CATSGGPRVAQHF
TGTGCCACCAGTGGAGGGCCCCGGGTGGCCCAGCATTTT
>TRBJ2-6|many|-|15|TRBV7-8
CASSLESSGANVLTF
TGTGCCAGCAGCTTAGAAAGCTCTGGGGCCAACGTCCTGACTTTC
>TRBJ2-1|-|-|14|TRBV5-1
CASSQNAGVNEQFF
TGCGCCAGCAGCCAAAATGCAGGGGTTAATGAGCAGTTCTTC
>TRBJ2-5|many|TRBD1|15|TRBV28
CAILPDRDPQETQYF
TGTGCCATCTTACCGGACAGGGATCCTCAAGAGACCCAGTACTTC